This T cell receptor beta chain came from a study of T cell clones after liver transplantation. Libraries were prepared by immunoSEQ multiplex PCR; TCRdb keeps only in-frame clonotypes and omits some of them. This sample yields roughly 51,000 clones, of which about 67% are seen a single time; more than 9% belongs to the top ten. This clone was found a few times. Germline loops: CDR1 SGHAT, CDR2 FQNNGV. There are 15 residues in the CDR3. J was trimmed by 0 bases and V by 5 bases; bases with no gene match: 7. The clonotype was recovered from a human patient who received a liver transplant. Some T cells here may be from the graft donor. The sequenced sample was CD4+ T cells from blood, obtained around 54 months after liver transplant. The rearrangement joins TRBV11-2 to TRBJ2-7, with 7 bases identical to TRBD1. The CDR3 coding sequence is TGTGCCAGCAGCACCCCGACAGGGAGCTCCTACGAGCAGTACTTC. It codes for CASSTPTGSSYEQYF.